Reported below is one T cell receptor beta chain. Its specificity is unknown. The V gene's germline CDR1 is SGHTA and CDR2 FQGNSA. This CDR3 region has 14 residues. Trimming shortened V by 6 bases and J by 11 bases, and 22 bases separated the two germline ends. Attachment of unique molecular identifiers to individual cDNA molecules was performed. TCRdb re-derived calls from the 5' RACE reads in MiXCR, one entry per CDR3 protein. The sample consists of approximately 75,000 distinct CDR3 sequences, approximately 15% of them appearing once. The sample originates from a study of early T cells in non-severe SARS-CoV-2 infection. About the study: Chains were unpaired, as sequencing was done on bulk RNA from unsorted whole blood. Findings and caveats of the study: Private and CD4 specificities were missed by VDJdb matching, which favored anti-spike CD8 responses.

The TCR was taken from an adult who was a healthcare worker with PCR-confirmed SARS-CoV-2 infection or an uninfected control (not recorded which). This chain links TRBV7-2 with TRBJ1-1; TRBD1 is a possible D gene (6 bases). Sequencing was performed on whole blood, taken at baseline. CDR3 in DNA: TGTGCCAGCAGTCCCCCCGGACAGTTTATGCATGCTTTCTTT. It yields the protein CASSPPGQFMHAFF. The complete variable domain, with remaining parts taken from reference TRBV7-2 and TRBJ1-1, reads GAGVSQSPSNKVTEKGKDVELRCDPISGHTALYWYRQSLGQGLEFLIYFQGNSAPDKSGLPSDRFSAERTGGSVSTLTIQRTQQEDSAVYLCASSPPGQFMHAFFGQGTRLTVV.